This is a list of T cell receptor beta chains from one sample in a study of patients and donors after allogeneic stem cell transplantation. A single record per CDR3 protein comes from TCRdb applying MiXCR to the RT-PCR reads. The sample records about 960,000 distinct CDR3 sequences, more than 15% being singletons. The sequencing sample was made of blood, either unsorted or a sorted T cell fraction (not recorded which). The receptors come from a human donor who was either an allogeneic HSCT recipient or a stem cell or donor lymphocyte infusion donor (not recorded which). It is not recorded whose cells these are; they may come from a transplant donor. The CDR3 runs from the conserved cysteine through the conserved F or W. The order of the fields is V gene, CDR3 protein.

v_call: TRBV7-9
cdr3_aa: CASSYTGIEQYF

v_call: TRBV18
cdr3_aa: CASSPGRQSYEQYF

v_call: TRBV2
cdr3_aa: CATRGEVAKNIQYF

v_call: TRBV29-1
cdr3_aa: CSVDRATGPNLYGYTF

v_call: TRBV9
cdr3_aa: CASSVAAGLGVDEQYF

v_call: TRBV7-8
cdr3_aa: CASHPLSVEETQYF

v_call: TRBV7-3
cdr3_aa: CASSPSGTANVLTF

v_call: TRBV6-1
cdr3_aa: CASSGDGDQPQHF

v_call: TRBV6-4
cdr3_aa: CASSRTSGKPSTDTQYF

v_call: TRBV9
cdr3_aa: CASSVAGHSEQYF

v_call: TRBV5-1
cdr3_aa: CASSLEVSGTKNIQYF

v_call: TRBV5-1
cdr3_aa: CASSLVPTAYSNQPQHF

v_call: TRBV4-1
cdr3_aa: CASSQTPAGQYNEQFF

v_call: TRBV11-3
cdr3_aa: CASCHHPRTGDNEQFF

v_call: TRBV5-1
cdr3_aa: CASSPQILRADTQYF

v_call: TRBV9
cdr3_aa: CASSVDVAGALSYEQYF

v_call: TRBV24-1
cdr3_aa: CATSDGALDTQNF

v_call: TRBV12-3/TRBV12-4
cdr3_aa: CASSISQGWQETEAFF

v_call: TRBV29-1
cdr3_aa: CSGAGPAGELFF

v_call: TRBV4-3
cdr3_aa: CASSLAQGQETQYF

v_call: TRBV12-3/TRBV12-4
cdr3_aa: CASSLQARSNYGYTF

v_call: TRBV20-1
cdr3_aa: CSATGQGGGETQYF

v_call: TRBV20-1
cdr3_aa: CSARGQVSAYEQYF

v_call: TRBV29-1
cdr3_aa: CSVRGWSYNEQFF

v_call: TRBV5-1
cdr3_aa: CASSYGTSRVYNEQFF

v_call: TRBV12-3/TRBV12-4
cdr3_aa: CASRPTEYNEQFF

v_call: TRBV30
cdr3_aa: CAWSAPRGSNQPQHF

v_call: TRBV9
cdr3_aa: CASSPPGPPHIQYF

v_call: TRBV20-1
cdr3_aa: CSARDPRGTGELFF

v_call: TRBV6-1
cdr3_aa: CASRNDRGNTEAFF

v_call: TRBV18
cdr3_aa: CASSPLPQTGQSGNTIYF

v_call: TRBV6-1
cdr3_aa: CASTRDSSSGANVLTF

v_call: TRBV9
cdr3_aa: CASSPRQLAGNEQFF

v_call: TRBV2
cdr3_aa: CASSGTVPLNEKLFF

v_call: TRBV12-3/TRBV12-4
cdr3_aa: CASSLGTGGQPQHF

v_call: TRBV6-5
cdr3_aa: CASSSGSHPANYGYTF

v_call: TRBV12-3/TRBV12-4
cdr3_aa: CASSSQGGTSNQPQHF

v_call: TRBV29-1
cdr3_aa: CSVRSDGKQFF

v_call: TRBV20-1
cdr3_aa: CSAHSGTRNEQFF

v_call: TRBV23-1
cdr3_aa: CASRKGGTGYTGELFF

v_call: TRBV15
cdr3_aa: CATSRDRGLIYEQYF

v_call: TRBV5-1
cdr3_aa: CASSLGTMQETQYF

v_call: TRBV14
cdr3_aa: CASSQVAVETQYF

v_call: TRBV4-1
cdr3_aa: CASSQETASPLHF

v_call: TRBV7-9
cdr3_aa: CASRPTGDYNSPLHF

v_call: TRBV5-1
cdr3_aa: CASSRGVRQTQNTEAFF

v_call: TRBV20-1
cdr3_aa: CSARGGAINYGYTF

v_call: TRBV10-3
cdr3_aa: CAIRGQTRDEQYF

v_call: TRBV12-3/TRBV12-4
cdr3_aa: CASSFRTSGSYNEQFF

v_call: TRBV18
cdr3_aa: CASSPPYEETQYF

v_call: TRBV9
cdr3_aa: CASSVGLGQGDTEAFF

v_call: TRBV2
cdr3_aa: CASSGSAGLVAEQFF

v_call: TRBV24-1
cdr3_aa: CATSGGNYGYTF

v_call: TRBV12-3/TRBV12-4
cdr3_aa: CASSLRGARYNEQFF

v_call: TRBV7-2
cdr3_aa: CASSLWERTLAKNIQYF

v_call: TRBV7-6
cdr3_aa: CASSSPLGTKNTGELFF

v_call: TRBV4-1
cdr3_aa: CASSQVPTSGRLVGQFF